These 26 T cell receptor beta chains originate from one sample sequenced in a study of blood T cells in healthy people across ages. Primed by a sample-barcoded 5' primer and a J-beta primer mix, a second PCR proceeded for 7 to 11 cycles. TCRdb independently ran MiXCR on the 5' RACE reads; one entry per CDR3 protein. The profile covers 600,000 to 650,000 distinct CDR3 sequences, with roughly 50% appearing a single time and over 30% taken by the ten largest. The sequencing input was blood. The source of these receptors is a man aged 55 to 69 in good health.

The chain carries TRBV20-1 and TRBJ2-4; TRBD1 matches 7 bases. The CDR3 length is 13 residues. Germline assignment: CDR1 DFQATT and CDR2 SNEGSKA (reference sequence). V dropped 6 bases and J dropped 13; count of bases not matched to a gene: 15. In DNA, the CDR3 is TGCAGTGCGGCGGCCCCAGGGTTGGGACAGCAGTACTTC. Protein sequence: CSAAAPGLGQQYF.

The chain employs TRBV10-3 and TRBJ1-2, with D possibly TRBD1 on 5 matching bases. The germline V and J ends were trimmed by 0 bases and 6 bases, with 20 bases remaining between them. The CDR3 totals 17 residues. Looked up from germline, CDR1 is ENHRY and CDR2 is SYGVKD. The CDR3 region has the DNA TGTGCCATCAGTGAGTCCGACAGACCACTAACTATGGATGGCTACACCTTC. Amino acid sequence: CAISESDRPLTMDGYTF.

As for this clonotype: Just one base apart from a much larger clone, this may be a read error. V usage is TRBV15 and J usage is TRBJ2-3, with D possibly being TRBD2 (6 bases). Germline loops: CDR1 LNHNV, CDR2 YYDKDF (reference sequence). This CDR3 is 16 amino acids long. The CDR3 is CATGRERALSTDTQYF. DNA for the CDR3: TGTGCCACCGGCAGAGAGCGGGCTCTCAGCACAGATACGCAGTATTTT.

The chain recombines TRBV29-1 with TRBJ2-4; perhaps TRBD1 as D (6 bases). Germline V gene sequence: CDR1 SQVTM, CDR2 ANQGSEA. CDR3 length equals 15 residues. V lost 3 bases to trimming and J lost 6 bases, with 18 bases between them. Here the CDR3 reads CSVDVGAGVSNIQYF. CDR3 nucleotide sequence: TGCAGCGTTGATGTGGGTGCAGGGGTGTCAAACATTCAGTACTTC.

J is TRBJ2-7 and V is TRBV12-3 or TRBV12-4; D might be TRBD2 (7 bases). V was trimmed by 5 bases and J by 6 bases, leaving 14 bases between them. This CDR3 comprises 13 residues. This chain's CDR3 is CASSPNREGEQYF. CDR3 coding DNA: TGTGCCAGCAGTCCGAACAGGGAGGGCGAGCAGTACTTC.

The chain combines TRBV9 with TRBJ2-5, with D tentatively TRBD2 (7 bases). V was clipped by 0 bases and J by 1 base, with 10 bases between them. Germline V gene data show CDR1 as SGDLS and CDR2 as YYNGEE. The CDR3 contains 15 residues. The CDR3 loop is CASSVAAGAQETQYF. The DNA of the CDR3 is TGTGCCAGCAGCGTAGCGGCGGGGGCCCAAGAGACCCAGTACTTC.

This clonotype was recorded a few times. The chain joins TRBV6-1 to TRBJ1-2; D is uncertain. Trimming removed 2 bases at V and 5 bases at J, with 9 bases between. This CDR3 region has 13 residues. Germline loops: CDR1 MNHNS, CDR2 SASEGT. The CDR3 DNA reads TGTGCCAGCAGTGAATCGCGGGGATATGGCTACACCTTC. This gives the protein CASSESRGYGYTF.

The V call is TRBV5-1, the J call TRBJ2-4; no definite D call. CDR3 length: 16 amino acids. Deletions cut 0 bases from V and 0 bases from J, with 10 bases between. CDR1 SGHRS and CDR2 YFSETQ come from the germline V gene. This CDR3 is CASSLGISLAKNIQYF. In DNA form, the CDR3 reads TGCGCCAGCAGCTTGGGCATTTCGTTAGCCAAAAACATTCAGTACTTC.

The V and J genes are TRBV15 and TRBJ2-5; D perhaps matches TRBD2 (6 bases). The CDR3 extends over 17 amino acids. Germline CDR1 reads LNHNV; CDR2 reads YYDKDF (reference sequence). Trimming left V 3 bases short and J 6 bases short, with 23 bases between. CDR3 amino acids: CATSSIDSSWAGKTQYF. The CDR3 nucleotides are TGTGCCACCAGCAGCATAGACAGCTCTTGGGCGGGGAAGACCCAGTACTTC.

The chain links TRBV3-1 to TRBJ2-5; TRBD2 is a possible D gene (7 bases). V lost 0 bases and J 11 bases, leaving 19 bases between the germline ends. CDR1 and CDR2 from the germline V gene are LGHDT and YNNKEL (reference sequence). This CDR3 spans 15 amino acids. The CDR3 bases are TGTGCCAGCAGCCAAGATGTGGGGGGGGGCCATGAGCAGTACTTC. Amino acid sequence: CASSQDVGGGHEQYF.

The rearrangement links TRBV4-2 to TRBJ2-1; D is uncertain. Trimming cost V 2 bases and J 9 bases, with 14 bases left between them. Germline CDR1 is LGHNA and CDR2 is YNFKEQ. This CDR3 has 14 residues. The CDR3, as DNA: TGTGCCAGCAGCCAAACCGACCCTGGGCTTGAGCAGTTCTTC. Translation: CASSQTDPGLEQFF.

The chain recombines TRBV20-1 with TRBJ2-3; a possible D gene is TRBD2 (6 bases). Germline CDR1 DFQATT, CDR2 SNEGSKA (reference sequence). The CDR3 extends over 14 amino acids. The V and J ends lost 3 bases and 1 base respectively, with 11 bases between them. CDR3 bases: TGCAGTGCTAGTCGCAGGGAGGGCACAGATACGCAGTATTTT. Protein sequence: CSASRREGTDTQYF.

This clonotype was counted a single time. The chain combines TRBV11-2 with TRBJ2-1; D possibly uses TRBD1 or TRBD2 (5 bases each). Germline loops: CDR1 SGHAT, CDR2 FQNNGV. CDR3 length: 13 residues. V was clipped by 4 bases and J by 10 bases, with 14 bases between them. For the CDR3, the DNA is TGTGCCAGCAGCTGGGGACGTGCCACGGAGCAGTTCTTC. This encodes CASSWGRATEQFF.

The chain carries TRBV20-1 and TRBJ2-3; 11 bases are a match to TRBD2. With V trimmed by 5 bases and J by 6 bases, 7 bases remained unmatched. The germline gives CDR1 DFQATT, CDR2 SNEGSKA (reference sequence). The CDR3 is 14 residues long. CDR3 sequence: CSALSGGASDTQYF. DNA for the CDR3: TGCAGTGCTCTTAGCGGGGGGGCCAGCGATACGCAGTATTTT.

This sequence joins TRBV5-5 and TRBJ2-7, with 8 nucleotides matching TRBD2. In germline, CDR1 is SGHKS, CDR2 YYEKEE (reference sequence). The CDR3 covers 12 residues. J gave up 2 bases and V 9 bases, and 4 bases lay outside the gene matches. CDR3 region: CATGGTPYEQYF. The CDR3 DNA follows: TGTGCCACGGGAGGGACTCCCTACGAGCAGTACTTC.

The chain recombines TRBV27 with TRBJ2-5, with 9 bases lining up with TRBD2. The CDR3 contains 16 residues. Germline assignment: CDR1 MNHEY and CDR2 SMNVEV (reference sequence). Trimming removed 5 bases from V and 0 bases from J; junction bases left unmatched: 7. The CDR3 is CASSPWAGGNQETQYF. CDR3 bases: TGTGCCAGCAGTCCATGGGCGGGGGGGAACCAAGAGACCCAGTACTTC.

This clonotype occurred a few times. The rearrangement uses TRBV5-1 and TRBJ2-5; TRBD2 matches at 8 bases. The CDR3 contains 15 residues. Trimming cost V 4 bases and J 0 bases; bases outside gene matches: 5. Germline V gives CDR1 SGHRS, CDR2 YFSETQ. The CDR3 sequence: CASSRLAKYQETQYF. CDR3 coding DNA: TGCGCCAGCAGCCGACTAGCGAAGTACCAAGAGACCCAGTACTTC.

The chain is built from TRBV7-2 and TRBJ2-1, with a weak D call TRBD1 (6 bases). The CDR3 is made up of 13 amino acids. Trimming removed 5 bases from V and 15 bases from J, with 20 bases in between. Germline values: CDR1 SGHTA, CDR2 FQGNSA. CDR3 region: CASSERILGGTFF. The CDR3 DNA sequence: TGTGCCAGCAGCGAAAGAATTCTAGGGGGTACGTTCTTC.

The chain carries TRBV4-1 and TRBJ2-6; D remains ambiguous. This CDR3 spans 14 amino acids. V lost 4 bases to trimming and J lost 5 bases, with 9 bases between them. The germline CDR1 and CDR2 sequences are MGHRA and YSYEKL. The CDR3 loop reads CASSPSLWANVLTF. The CDR3 DNA reads as TGCGCCAGCAGCCCCTCTCTCTGGGCCAACGTCCTGACTTTC.

The chain employs TRBV24-1 and TRBJ2-7; a weak D match, TRBD2 (9 bases). This CDR3 contains 19 residues. In germline, CDR1 is KGHDR, CDR2 SFDVKD. With 3 bases removed from V and 0 bases from J, the gap between germline ends came to 23 bases. CDR3 DNA sequence: TGTGCCACCAGTGATCCGGACAGGGACCTAGCGGGGAGCTCCTACGAGCAGTACTTC. This encodes CATSDPDRDLAGSSYEQYF.

This clonotype has a handful of counts. This rearrangement joins TRBV7-9 to TRBJ1-1, with 8 positions matching TRBD1. Per the germline V gene, CDR1 is SEHNR and CDR2 is FQNEAQ (reference sequence). The trim removed 5 bases at V and 11 bases at J, leaving 10 bases unmatched. The CDR3 covers 13 residues. The CDR3 coding sequence is TGTGCCAGCAGCGCCCACGTGGACAGGGAGGCTTTCTTT. Amino acid sequence: CASSAHVDREAFF.

This clonotype came up a few times. The rearrangement links TRBV20-1 to TRBJ1-2; 7 nucleotides align to TRBD1. The V gene end was trimmed by 6 bases and the J gene end by 3 bases; junction bases not matched to a gene: 4. CDR1 is DFQATT and CDR2 is SNEGSKA in the germline V gene (reference sequence). CDR3 length: 12 residues. CDR3 coding DNA: TGCAGTGCCACACAGGGGTACTATGGCTACACCTTC. Encoded protein: CSATQGYYGYTF.

This clonotype was recorded many times. A clone one base away is much larger, so this may be a read error. V is TRBV29-1 and J is TRBJ2-1; TRBD2 agrees at 11 bases. The DNA end is more similar to TRBJ2-7, so the J call may be wrong. The germline CDR1 and CDR2 sequences are SQVTM and ANQGSEA. This CDR3 has 17 residues. The CDR3: CSVEDWASGGIYNEQYF. For the CDR3, the DNA is TGCAGCGTTGAAGATTGGGCTAGCGGGGGGATCTACAATGAGCAGTACTTC.

The chain is built from TRBV6-5 and TRBJ1-5; D gene ambiguous. This CDR3 is 14 amino acids long. Germline CDR1 reads MNHEY; CDR2 reads SVGAGI. V dropped 4 bases and J dropped 2 bases, with 9 bases sitting between them. DNA of the CDR3: TGTGCCAGCAGTTTGAACACCCGCAATCAGCCCCAGCATTTT. Its protein is CASSLNTRNQPQHF.

This clonotype has ten or more counts. The V and J genes are TRBV5-1 and TRBJ2-3, with D possibly being TRBD2 (7 bases). Trimming removed 5 bases from V and 2 bases from J, with 12 bases in between. CDR1 and CDR2 from the germline V gene are SGHRS and YFSETQ. The CDR3 is 14 residues long. DNA of the CDR3: TGCGCCAGCAGAACGGGGGGCCTCACAGATACGCAGTATTTT. Its protein is CASRTGGLTDTQYF.

For the CDR3, the DNA is TGTGCCAGCAGCCTGATGACAGGGTCTAATTCACCCCTCCACTTT. Protein sequence: CASSLMTGSNSPLHF. This chain joins TRBV4-2 and TRBJ1-6; 7 nucleotides line up with TRBD1. Germline V lookup: CDR1 LGHNA, CDR2 YNFKEQ. CDR3 length: 15 amino acids. The V segment lost 4 bases and the J segment 6 bases; nucleotides outside the gene matches: 6.